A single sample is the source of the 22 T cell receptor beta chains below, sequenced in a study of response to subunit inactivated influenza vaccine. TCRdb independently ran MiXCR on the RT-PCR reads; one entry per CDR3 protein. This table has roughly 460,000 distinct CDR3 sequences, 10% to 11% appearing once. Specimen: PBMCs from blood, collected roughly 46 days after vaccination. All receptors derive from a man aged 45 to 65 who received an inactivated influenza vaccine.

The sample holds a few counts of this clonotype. DNA for the CDR3: TGCAGCGCCCCTGGGGACAGGGATTACAATGAGCAGTTCTTC. Its protein is CSAPGDRDYNEQFF. The V call is TRBV29-1, the J call TRBJ2-1; TRBD1 matches 9 bases. Germline V gene sequence: CDR1 SQVTM, CDR2 ANQGSEA. The CDR3 extends over 14 amino acids. The ends lost 7 bases at V and 4 bases at J; junction bases unmatched: 8.

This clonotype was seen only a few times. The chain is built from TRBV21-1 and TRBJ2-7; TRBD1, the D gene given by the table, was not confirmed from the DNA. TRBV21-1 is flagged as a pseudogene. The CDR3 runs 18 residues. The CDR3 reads CASSKDGRARGRSYEQYF. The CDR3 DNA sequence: TGTGCCAGCAGCAAGGATGGACGGGCGAGGGGGCGATCCTACGAGCAGTACTTC.

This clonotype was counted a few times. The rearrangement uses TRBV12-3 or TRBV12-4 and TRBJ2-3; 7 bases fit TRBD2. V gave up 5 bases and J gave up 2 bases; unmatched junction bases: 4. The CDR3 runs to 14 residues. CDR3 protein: CASSPRGFTDTQYF. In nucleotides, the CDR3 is TGTGCCAGCAGTCCGCGGGGGTTCACAGATACGCAGTATTTT.

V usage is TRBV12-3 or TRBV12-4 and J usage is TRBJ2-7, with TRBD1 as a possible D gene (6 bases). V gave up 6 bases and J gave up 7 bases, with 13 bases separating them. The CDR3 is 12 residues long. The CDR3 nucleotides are TGTGCCAGCAGCTCTACAGGGCTTGAGCAGTACTTC. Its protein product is CASSSTGLEQYF.

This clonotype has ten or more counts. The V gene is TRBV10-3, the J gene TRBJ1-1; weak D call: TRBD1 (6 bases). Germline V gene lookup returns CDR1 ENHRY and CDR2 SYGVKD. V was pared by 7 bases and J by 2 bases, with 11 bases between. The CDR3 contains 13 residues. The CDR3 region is CAITGQPNTEAFF. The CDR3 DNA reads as TGTGCCATCACAGGACAGCCCAACACTGAAGCTTTCTTT.

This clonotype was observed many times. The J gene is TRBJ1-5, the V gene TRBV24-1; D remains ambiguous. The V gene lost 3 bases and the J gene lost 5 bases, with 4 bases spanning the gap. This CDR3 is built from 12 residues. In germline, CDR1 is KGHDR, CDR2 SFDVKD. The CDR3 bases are TGTGCCACCAGTGATGGGGATCAGCCCCAGCATTTT. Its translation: CATSDGDQPQHF.

CDR3 residues: CASSFGTSAGETQYF. The CDR3 DNA is TGTGCCAGCAGCTTCGGGACTAGCGCCGGCGAGACCCAGTACTTC. V is TRBV7-2 and J is TRBJ2-5; TRBD2 matches at 10 bases. The CDR3 extends over 15 amino acids. The germline V gene has CDR1 SGHTA and CDR2 FQGNSA. The trim removed 3 bases at V and 5 bases at J, leaving 6 bases unmatched.

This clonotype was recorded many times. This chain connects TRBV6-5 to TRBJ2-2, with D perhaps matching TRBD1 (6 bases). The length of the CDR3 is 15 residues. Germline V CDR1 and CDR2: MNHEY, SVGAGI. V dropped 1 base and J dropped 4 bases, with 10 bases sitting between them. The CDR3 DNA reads TGTGCCAGCAGTTACTTCACAGGGATCACCGGGGAGCTGTTTTTT. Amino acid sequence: CASSYFTGITGELFF.

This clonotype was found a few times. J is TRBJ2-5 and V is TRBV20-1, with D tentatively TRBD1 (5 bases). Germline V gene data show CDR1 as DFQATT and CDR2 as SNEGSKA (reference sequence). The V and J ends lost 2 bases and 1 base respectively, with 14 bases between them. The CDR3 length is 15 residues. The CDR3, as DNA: TGCAGTGCTAGAACCCAGCCTGGGGCCCAAGAGACCCAGTACTTC. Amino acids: CSARTQPGAQETQYF.

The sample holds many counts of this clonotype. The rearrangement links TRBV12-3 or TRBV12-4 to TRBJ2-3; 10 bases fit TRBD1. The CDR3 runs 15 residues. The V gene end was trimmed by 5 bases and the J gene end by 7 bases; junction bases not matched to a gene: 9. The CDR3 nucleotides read TGTGCCAGCAGTCGGGACAGGGGTGGACGAAATACGCAGTATTTT. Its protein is CASSRDRGGRNTQYF.

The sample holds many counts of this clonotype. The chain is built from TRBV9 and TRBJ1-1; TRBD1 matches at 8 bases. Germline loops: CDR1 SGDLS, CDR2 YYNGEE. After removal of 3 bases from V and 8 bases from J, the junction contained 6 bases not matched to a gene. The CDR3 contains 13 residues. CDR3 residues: CASSDGQGSEAFF. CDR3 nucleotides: TGTGCCAGCAGCGACGGACAGGGTTCCGAAGCTTTCTTT.

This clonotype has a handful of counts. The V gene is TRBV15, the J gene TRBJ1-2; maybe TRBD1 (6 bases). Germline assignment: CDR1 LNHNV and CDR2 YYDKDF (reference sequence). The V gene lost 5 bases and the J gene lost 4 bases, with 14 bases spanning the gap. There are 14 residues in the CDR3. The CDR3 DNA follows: TGTGCCACCAGCGCCCGGGGGCGCGGCTATGGCTACACCTTC. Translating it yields CATSARGRGYGYTF.

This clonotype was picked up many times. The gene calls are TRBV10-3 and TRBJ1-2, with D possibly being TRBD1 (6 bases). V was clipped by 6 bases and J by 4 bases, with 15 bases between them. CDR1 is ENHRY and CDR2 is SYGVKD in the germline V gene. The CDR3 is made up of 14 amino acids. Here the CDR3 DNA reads TGTGCCATCAGGGAATCACAGGGTGGCTATGGCTACACCTTC. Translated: CAIRESQGGYGYTF.

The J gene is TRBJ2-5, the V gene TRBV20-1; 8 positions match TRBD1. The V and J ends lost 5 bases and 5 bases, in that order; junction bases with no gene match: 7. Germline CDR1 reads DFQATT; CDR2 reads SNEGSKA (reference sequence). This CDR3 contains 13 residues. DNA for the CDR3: TGCAGTGCTTCCTTGACAGGGGAGGAGACCCAGTACTTC. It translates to CSASLTGEETQYF.

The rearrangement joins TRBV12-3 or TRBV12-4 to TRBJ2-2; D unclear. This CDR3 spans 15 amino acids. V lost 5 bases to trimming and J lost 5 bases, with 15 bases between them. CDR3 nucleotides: TGTGCCAGCAGTCAATCCAGTGGGGTTACCGGGGAGCTGTTTTTT. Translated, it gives CASSQSSGVTGELFF.

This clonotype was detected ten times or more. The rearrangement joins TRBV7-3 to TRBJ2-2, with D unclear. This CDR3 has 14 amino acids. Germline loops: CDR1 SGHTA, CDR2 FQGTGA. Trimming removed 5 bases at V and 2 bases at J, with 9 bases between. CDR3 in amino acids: CASSLLGNTGELFF. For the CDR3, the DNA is TGTGCCAGCAGCCTTTTAGGAAACACCGGGGAGCTGTTTTTT.

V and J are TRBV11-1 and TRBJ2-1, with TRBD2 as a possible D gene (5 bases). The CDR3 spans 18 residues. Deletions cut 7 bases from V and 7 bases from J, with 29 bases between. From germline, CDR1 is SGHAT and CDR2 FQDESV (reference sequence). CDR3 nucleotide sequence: TGTGCCAGCAACTGGGATATACTAGTATCGGTTGAAGGGAATGAGCAGTTCTTC. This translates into CASNWDILVSVEGNEQFF.

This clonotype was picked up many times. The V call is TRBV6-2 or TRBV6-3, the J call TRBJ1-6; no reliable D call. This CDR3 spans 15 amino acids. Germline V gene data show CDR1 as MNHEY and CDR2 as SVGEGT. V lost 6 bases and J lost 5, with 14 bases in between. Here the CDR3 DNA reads TGTGCCAGCAGACCCGACCGGTTTAATAATTCACCCCTCCACTTT. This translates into CASRPDRFNNSPLHF.

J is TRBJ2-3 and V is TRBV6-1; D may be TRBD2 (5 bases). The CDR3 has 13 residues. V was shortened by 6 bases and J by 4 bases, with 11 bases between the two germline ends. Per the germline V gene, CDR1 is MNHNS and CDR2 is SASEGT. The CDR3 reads CASRLSAADTQYF. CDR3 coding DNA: TGTGCCAGCAGGCTATCAGCGGCAGATACGCAGTATTTT.

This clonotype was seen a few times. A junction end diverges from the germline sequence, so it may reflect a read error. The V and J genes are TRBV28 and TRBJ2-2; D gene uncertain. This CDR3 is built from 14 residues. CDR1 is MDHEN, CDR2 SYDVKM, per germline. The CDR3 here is CASSFLENPGELFF. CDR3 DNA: TGTGCCAGCAGTTTTCTTGAGAACCCCGGGGAGCTGTTTTTT.

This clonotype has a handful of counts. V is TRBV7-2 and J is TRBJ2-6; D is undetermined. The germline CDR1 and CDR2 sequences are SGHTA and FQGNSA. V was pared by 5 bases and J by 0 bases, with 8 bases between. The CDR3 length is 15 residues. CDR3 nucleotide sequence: TGTGCCAGCAGCCCGACCCTCTCTGGGGCCAACGTCCTGACTTTC. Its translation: CASSPTLSGANVLTF.

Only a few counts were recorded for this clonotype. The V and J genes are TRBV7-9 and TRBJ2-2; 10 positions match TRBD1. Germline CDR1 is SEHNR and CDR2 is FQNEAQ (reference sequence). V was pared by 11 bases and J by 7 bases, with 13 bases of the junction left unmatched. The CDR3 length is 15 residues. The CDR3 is CAGHSGTGVIGELFF. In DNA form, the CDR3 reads TGTGCCGGACATTCCGGGACAGGGGTTATCGGGGAGCTGTTTTTT. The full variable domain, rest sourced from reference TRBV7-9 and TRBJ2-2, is DTGVSQNPRHKITKRGQNVTFRCDPISEHNRLYWYRQTLGQGPEFLTYFQNEAQLEKSRLLSDRFSAERPKGSFSTLEIQRTEQGDSAMYLCAGHSGTGVIGELFFGEGSRLTVL.